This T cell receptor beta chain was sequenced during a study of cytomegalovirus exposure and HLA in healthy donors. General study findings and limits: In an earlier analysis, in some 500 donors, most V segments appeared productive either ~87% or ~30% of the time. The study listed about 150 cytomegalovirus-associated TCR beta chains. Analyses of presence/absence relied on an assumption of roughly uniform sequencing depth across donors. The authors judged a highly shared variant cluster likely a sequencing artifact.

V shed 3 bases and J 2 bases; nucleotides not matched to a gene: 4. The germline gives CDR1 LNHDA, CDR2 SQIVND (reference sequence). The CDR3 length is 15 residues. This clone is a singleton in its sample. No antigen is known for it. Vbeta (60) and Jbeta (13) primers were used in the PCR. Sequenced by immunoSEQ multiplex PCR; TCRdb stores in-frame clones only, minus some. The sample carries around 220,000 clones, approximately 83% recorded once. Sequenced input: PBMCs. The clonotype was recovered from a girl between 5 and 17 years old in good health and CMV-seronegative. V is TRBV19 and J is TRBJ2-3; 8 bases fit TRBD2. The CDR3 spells CASSIALAATDTQYF. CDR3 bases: TGTGCCAGTAGTATCGCACTAGCGGCCACAGATACGCAGTATTTT. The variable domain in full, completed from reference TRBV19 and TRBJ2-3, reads DGGITQSPKYLFRKEGQNVTLSCEQNLNHDAMYWYRQDPGQGLRLIYYSQIVNDFQKGDIAEGYSVSREKKESFPLTVTSAQKNPTAFYLCASSIALAATDTQYFGPGTRLTVL.